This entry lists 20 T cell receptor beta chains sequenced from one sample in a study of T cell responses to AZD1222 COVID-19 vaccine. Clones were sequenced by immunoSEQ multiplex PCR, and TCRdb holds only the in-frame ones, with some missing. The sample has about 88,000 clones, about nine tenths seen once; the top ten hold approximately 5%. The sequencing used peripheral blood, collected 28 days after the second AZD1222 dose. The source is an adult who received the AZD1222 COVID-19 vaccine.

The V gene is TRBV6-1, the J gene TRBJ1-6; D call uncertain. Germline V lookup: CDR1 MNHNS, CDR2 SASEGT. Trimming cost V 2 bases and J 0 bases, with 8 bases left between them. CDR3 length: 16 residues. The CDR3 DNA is TGTGCCAGCAGTGAACAGGCTAGCTCCTATAATTCACCCCTCCACTTT. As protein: CASSEQASSYNSPLHF.

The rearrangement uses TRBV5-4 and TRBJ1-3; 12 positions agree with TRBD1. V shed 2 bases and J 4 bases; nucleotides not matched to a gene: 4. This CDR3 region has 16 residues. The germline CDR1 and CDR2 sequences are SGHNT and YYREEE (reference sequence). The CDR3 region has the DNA TGTGCCAGCAGCTTCGGGACAGGGGGCAACGGAAACACCATATATTTT. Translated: CASSFGTGGNGNTIYF.

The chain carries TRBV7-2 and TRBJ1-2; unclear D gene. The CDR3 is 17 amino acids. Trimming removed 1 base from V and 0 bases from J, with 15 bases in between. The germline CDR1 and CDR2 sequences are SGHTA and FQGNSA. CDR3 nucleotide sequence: TGTGCCAGCAGCTTAGTTGTAGGCGGTCGATCTAACTATGGCTACACCTTC. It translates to CASSLVVGGRSNYGYTF.

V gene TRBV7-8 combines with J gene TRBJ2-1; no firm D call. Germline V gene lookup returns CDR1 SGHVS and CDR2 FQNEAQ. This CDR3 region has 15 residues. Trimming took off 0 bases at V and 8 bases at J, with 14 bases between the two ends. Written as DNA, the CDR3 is TGTGCCAGCAGCTTAGCTCGGCTAGGCAGCGATGAGCAGTTCTTC. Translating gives CASSLARLGSDEQFF.

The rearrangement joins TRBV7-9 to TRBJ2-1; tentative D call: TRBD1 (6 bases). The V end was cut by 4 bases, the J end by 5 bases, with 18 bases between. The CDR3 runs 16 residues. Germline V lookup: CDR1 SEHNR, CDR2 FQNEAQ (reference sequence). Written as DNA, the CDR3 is TGTGCCAGCAGCTCTACTACAGGGACGGAGCACAATGAGCAGTTCTTC. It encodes CASSSTTGTEHNEQFF.

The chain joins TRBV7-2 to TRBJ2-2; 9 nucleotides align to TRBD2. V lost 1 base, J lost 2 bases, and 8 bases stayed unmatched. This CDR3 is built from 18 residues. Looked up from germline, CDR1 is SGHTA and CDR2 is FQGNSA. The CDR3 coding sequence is TGTGCCAGCAGCTTAGGAGGCGCGGGGGGGCGTAACACCGGGGAGCTGTTTTTT. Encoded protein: CASSLGGAGGRNTGELFF. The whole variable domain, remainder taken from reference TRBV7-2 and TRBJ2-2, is GAGVSQSPSNKVTEKGKDVELRCDPISGHTALYWYRQSLGQGLEFLIYFQGNSAPDKSGLPSDRFSAERTGGSVSTLTIQRTQQEDSAVYLCASSLGGAGGRNTGELFFGEGSRLTVL.

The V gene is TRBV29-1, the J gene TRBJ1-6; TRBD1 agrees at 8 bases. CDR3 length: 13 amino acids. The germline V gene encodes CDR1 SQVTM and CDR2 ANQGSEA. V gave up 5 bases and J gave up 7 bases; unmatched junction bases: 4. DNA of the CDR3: TGCAGCGTTTCGTGGGACAGGAATTCACCCCTCCACTTT. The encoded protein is CSVSWDRNSPLHF.

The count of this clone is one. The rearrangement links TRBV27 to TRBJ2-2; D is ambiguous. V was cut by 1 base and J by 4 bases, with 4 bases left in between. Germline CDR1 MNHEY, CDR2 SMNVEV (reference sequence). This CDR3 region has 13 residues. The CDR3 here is CASSLWATGELFF. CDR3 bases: TGTGCCAGCAGTTTATGGGCCACCGGGGAGCTGTTTTTT.

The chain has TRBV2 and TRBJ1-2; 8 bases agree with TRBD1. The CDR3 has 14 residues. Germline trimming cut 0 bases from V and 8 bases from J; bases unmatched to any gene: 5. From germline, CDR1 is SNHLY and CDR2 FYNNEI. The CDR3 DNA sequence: TGTGCCAGCAGTGAAGCAAGGACAGGGAGCGGCTACACCTTC. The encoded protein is CASSEARTGSGYTF.

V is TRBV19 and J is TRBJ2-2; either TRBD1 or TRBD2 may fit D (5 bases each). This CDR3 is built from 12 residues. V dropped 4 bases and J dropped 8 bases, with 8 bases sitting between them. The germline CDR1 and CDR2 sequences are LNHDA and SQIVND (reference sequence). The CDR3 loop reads CASSKGTGELFF. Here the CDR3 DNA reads TGTGCCAGTAGTAAGGGGACGGGGGAGCTGTTTTTT. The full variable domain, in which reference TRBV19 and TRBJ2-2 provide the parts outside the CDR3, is DGGITQSPKYLFRKEGQNVTLSCEQNLNHDAMYWYRQDPGQGLRLIYYSQIVNDFQKGDIAEGYSVSREKKESFPLTVTSAQKNPTAFYLCASSKGTGELFFGEGSRLTVL.

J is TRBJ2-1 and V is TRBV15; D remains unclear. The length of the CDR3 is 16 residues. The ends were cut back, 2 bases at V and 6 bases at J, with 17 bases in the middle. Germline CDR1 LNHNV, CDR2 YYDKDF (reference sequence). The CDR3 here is CATSRPLERLPNEQFF. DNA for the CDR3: TGTGCCACCAGCAGACCCCTAGAGAGACTCCCCAATGAGCAGTTCTTC.

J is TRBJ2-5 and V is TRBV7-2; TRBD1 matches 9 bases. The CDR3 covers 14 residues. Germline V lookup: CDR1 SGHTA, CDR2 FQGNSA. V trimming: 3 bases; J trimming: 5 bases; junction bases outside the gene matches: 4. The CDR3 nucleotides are TGTGCCAGCAGCTTGGACAGGGGCGGGGAGACCCAGTACTTC. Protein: CASSLDRGGETQYF.

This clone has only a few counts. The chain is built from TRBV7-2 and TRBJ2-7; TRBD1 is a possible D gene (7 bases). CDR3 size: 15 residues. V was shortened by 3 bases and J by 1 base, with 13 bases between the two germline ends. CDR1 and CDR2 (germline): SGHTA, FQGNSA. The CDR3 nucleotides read TGTGCCAGCAGCTTTGGCAGGGGGGCATCCTACGAGCAGTACTTC. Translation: CASSFGRGASYEQYF.

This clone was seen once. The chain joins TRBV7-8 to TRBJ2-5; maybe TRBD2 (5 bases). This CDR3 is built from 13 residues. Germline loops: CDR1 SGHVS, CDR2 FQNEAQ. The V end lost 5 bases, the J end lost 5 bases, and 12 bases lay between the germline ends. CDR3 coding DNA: TGTGCCAGCAGCCTAACTAGTGTCGAGACCCAGTACTTC. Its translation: CASSLTSVETQYF.

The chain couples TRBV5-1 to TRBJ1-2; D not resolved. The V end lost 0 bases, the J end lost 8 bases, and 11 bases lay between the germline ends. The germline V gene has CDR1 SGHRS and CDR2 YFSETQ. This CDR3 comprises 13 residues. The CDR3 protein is CASSLDQLRGYTF. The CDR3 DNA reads TGCGCCAGCAGCTTGGATCAGCTAAGAGGCTACACCTTC.

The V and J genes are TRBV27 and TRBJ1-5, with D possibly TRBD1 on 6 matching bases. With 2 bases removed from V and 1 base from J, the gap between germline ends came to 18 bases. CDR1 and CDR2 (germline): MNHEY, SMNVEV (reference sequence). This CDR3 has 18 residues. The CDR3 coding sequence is TGTGCCAGCAGTTTAAGGGGACAACCTCGGGCCAGCAATCAGCCCCAGCATTTT. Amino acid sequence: CASSLRGQPRASNQPQHF.

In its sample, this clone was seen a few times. The CDR3 protein is CASSHPGPHGSPLHF. DNA of the CDR3: TGTGCCAGCAGCCATCCCGGACCCCATGGGTCACCCCTCCACTTT. The chain recombines TRBV14 with TRBJ1-6; D is ambiguous. V was shortened by 3 bases and J by 10 bases, with 16 bases between the two germline ends. From germline, CDR1 is SGHDN and CDR2 FVKESK. The CDR3 is 15 amino acids.

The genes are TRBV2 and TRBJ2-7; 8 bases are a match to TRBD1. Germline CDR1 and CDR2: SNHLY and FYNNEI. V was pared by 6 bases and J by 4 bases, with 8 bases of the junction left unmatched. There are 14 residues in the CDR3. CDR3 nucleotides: TGTGCCAGCAGAGGACAGGGTGGACCTTACGAGCAGTACTTC. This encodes CASRGQGGPYEQYF.

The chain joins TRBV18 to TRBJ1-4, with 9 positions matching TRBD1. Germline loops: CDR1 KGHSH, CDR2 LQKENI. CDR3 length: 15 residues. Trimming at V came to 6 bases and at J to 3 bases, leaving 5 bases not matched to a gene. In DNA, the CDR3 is TGTGCCAGCTCGCCTACAGGGGGCTCTAATGAAAAACTGTTTTTT. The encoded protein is CASSPTGGSNEKLFF.

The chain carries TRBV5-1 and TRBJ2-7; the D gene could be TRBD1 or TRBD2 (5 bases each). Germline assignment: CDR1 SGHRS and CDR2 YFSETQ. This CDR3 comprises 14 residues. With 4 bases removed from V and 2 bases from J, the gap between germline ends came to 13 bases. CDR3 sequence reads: CASSPAWGTYEQYF. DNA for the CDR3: TGCGCCAGCAGCCCCGCCTGGGGGACCTACGAGCAGTACTTC.